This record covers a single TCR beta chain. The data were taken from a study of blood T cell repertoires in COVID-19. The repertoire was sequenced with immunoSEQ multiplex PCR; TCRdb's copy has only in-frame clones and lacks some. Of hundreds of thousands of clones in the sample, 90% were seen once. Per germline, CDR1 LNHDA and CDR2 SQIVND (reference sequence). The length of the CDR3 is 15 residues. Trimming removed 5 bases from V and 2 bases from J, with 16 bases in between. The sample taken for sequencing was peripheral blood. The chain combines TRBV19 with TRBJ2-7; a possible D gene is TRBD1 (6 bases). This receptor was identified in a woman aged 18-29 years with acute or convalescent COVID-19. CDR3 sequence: CASSLGWDMAYEQYF. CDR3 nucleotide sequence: TGTGCCAGTAGTTTAGGTTGGGACATGGCCTACGAGCAGTACTTC.